Following are 31 T cell receptor beta chains from one sample sequenced in a study of T cells in Graves' hyperthyroidism and ophthalmopathy. Researchers took RNA transcripts and amplified the TCR beta CDR3 regions from them. Using the HTBI primer set, a first-round RT-PCR was run on the TCR CDR3. TCRdb called the multiplex PCR reads again in MiXCR, with one record for every CDR3 protein. The sample carries under 450,000 distinct CDR3 sequences, 15% to 17% recorded once. Sample: blood. These receptors came from a woman aged 18-29 years with Graves' hyperthyroidism.

The V and J genes are TRBV6-1 and TRBJ1-2, with 11 bases lining up with TRBD1. Per germline, CDR1 MNHNS and CDR2 SASEGT. V lost 6 bases and J lost 4; bases outside the gene matches: 7. This CDR3 comprises 15 residues. The CDR3 sequence is CASSTNGQGAYGYTF. CDR3 nucleotides: TGTGCCAGCAGCACCAATGGACAGGGGGCCTATGGCTACACCTTC.

The chain employs TRBV6-2 or TRBV6-3 and TRBJ1-1, with no clear D. This CDR3 is built from 12 residues. Germline CDR1 MNHEY, CDR2 SVGEGT. V lost 6 bases and J lost 6, with 11 bases in between. CDR3 sequence (DNA): TGTGCCAGCAGCACCGACGTTCCTGAAGCTTTCTTT. It codes for CASSTDVPEAFF.

On this clonotype itself: A much larger clone lies one base from this, so it may be a read error. The V and J genes are TRBV6-1 and TRBJ2-3; 8 positions match TRBD2. CDR3 size: 15 residues. CDR1 is MNHNS and CDR2 is SASEGT in the germline V gene. CDR3 in amino acids: CASSEAWTSTDMQYF. The DNA of the CDR3 is TGTGCCAGCAGTGAAGCGTGGACTAGCACAGATATGCAGTATTTT.

About this clonotype itself: The junction differs from germline at one of its ends, possibly a read error. The V gene is TRBV2, the J gene TRBJ2-4, with 8 positions matching TRBD2. Germline V gives CDR1 SNHLY, CDR2 FYNNEI. This CDR3 is built from 14 residues. The CDR3 DNA reads TGTGCCAGCAGGCAACTAGCGGCCAAAAACGTTCAGTACTTC. Translated: CASRQLAAKNVQYF.

The sample holds many counts of this clonotype. The chain is built from TRBV3-1 and TRBJ2-3, with TRBD2 matching over 7 bases. Looked up from germline, CDR1 is LGHDT and CDR2 is YNNKEL (reference sequence). With 0 bases clipped from V and 4 bases from J, the junction kept 4 bases outside the gene matches. The CDR3 has 15 amino acids. The CDR3 loop is CASSQEGGRADTQYF. CDR3 sequence (DNA): TGTGCCAGCAGCCAAGAGGGGGGGAGAGCAGATACGCAGTATTTT.

The sample holds a few counts of this clonotype. The gene calls are TRBV13 and TRBJ2-1, with D possibly matching TRBD1 (6 bases). Looked up from germline, CDR1 is PRHDT and CDR2 is FYEKMQ (reference sequence). This CDR3 is 17 amino acids long. The ends were cut back, 6 bases at V and 0 bases at J, with 18 bases in the middle. The CDR3 DNA is TGTGCCAGCAGTCTAGGGGGTAGCGTTAGCTCCTACAATGAGCAGTTCTTC. As protein: CASSLGGSVSSYNEQFF.

This clonotype was seen ten or more times. The genes are TRBV20-1 and TRBJ1-5; D not resolved. Germline assignment: CDR1 DFQATT and CDR2 SNEGSKA (reference sequence). V was shortened by 2 bases and J by 2 bases, with 10 bases between the two germline ends. The CDR3 runs 14 residues. The CDR3 spells CSARRAGGNQPQHF. The CDR3 DNA sequence: TGCAGTGCTAGAAGGGCCGGGGGCAATCAGCCCCAGCATTTT.

This clonotype was seen ten or more times. The chain is built from TRBV6-1 and TRBJ2-7; 8 bases map to TRBD2. In germline, CDR1 is MNHNS, CDR2 SASEGT. The CDR3 contains 14 residues. V was pared by 3 bases and J by 0 bases, with 1 base of the junction left unmatched. CDR3 amino acids: CASSEAGGSYEQYF. As DNA, the CDR3 is TGTGCCAGCAGTGAGGCGGGAGGCTCCTACGAGCAGTACTTC.

The chain recombines TRBV14 with TRBJ2-3; TRBD1 or TRBD2 may be the D gene (5 bases each). Germline values: CDR1 SGHDN, CDR2 FVKESK. The V end lost 3 bases, the J end lost 2 bases, and 12 bases lay between the germline ends. The CDR3 is 15 amino acids. The CDR3 DNA sequence: TGTGCCAGCAGCCAGGCGAGGGGAATCACAGATACGCAGTATTTT. It specifies CASSQARGITDTQYF.

This clonotype came up a few times. This rearrangement joins TRBV19 to TRBJ2-3; tentatively, D is TRBD1 (6 bases). This CDR3 has 17 amino acids. Trimming cost V 3 bases and J 1 base, with 17 bases left between them. The germline V gene has CDR1 LNHDA and CDR2 SQIVND (reference sequence). CDR3 sequence: CASSMTPTGYRTDTQYF. As DNA, the CDR3 is TGTGCCAGTAGTATGACACCCACAGGGTACCGCACAGATACGCAGTATTTT.

V is TRBV2 and J is TRBJ1-2; no clear D gene. The V gene lost 4 bases and the J gene lost 6 bases, with 6 bases spanning the gap. The germline V gene has CDR1 SNHLY and CDR2 FYNNEI. The CDR3 runs to 11 residues. In nucleotides, the CDR3 is TGTGCCAGCAGTGGAGGGAATGGCTACACCTTC. This gives the protein CASSGGNGYTF.

This clonotype turned up a few times. The rearrangement links TRBV6-5 to TRBJ2-5; tentative D call: TRBD2 (6 bases). Germline values: CDR1 MNHEY, CDR2 SVGAGI. The CDR3 is made up of 18 amino acids. The V end lost 1 base, the J end lost 2 bases, and 20 bases lay between the germline ends. The CDR3 DNA sequence: TGTGCCAGCAGTTACTTGCGGGGTGCGGGACGTCCTCAAGAGACCCAGTACTTC. Translation gives CASSYLRGAGRPQETQYF.

Regarding this clonotype: Its ends do not fully match the called genes, so a read error is possible. J is TRBJ2-7 and V is TRBV28, with a tentative D call TRBD2 (6 bases). The CDR3 has 14 residues. CDR1 MDHEN and CDR2 SYDVKM come from the germline V gene. CDR3 sequence: CTSSLTAGTYEQYF. CDR3 in DNA: TGTACCAGCAGTCTCACCGCGGGAACCTACGAGCAGTACTTC.

This clonotype appeared a few times. The V and J genes are TRBV5-1 and TRBJ2-1; 12 bases align to TRBD2. V dropped 0 bases and J dropped 1; count of bases not matched to a gene: 8. CDR3 length: 19 amino acids. In germline, CDR1 is SGHRS, CDR2 YFSETQ. In DNA form, the CDR3 reads TGCGCCAGCAGCTTGGGGCTAGCGGGGGGGCCACGGTCCTACAATGAGCAGTTCTTC. It translates to CASSLGLAGGPRSYNEQFF.

The sample holds many counts of this clonotype. This chain joins TRBV29-1 and TRBJ2-7, with a tentative D call TRBD1 (6 bases). Germline V lookup: CDR1 SQVTM, CDR2 ANQGSEA. The CDR3 runs to 12 residues. Trimming pared 4 bases from V and 2 bases from J, leaving 9 bases between. The CDR3 bases are TGCAGCGTTGGAGAGGGGGCCTACGAGCAGTACTTC. Translating gives CSVGEGAYEQYF.

This clonotype was seen only a few times. The chain employs TRBV24-1 and TRBJ2-1; 8 bases are a match to TRBD1. The CDR3 length is 14 residues. Per germline, CDR1 KGHDR and CDR2 SFDVKD. The V gene end was trimmed by 7 bases and the J gene end by 6 bases; junction bases not matched to a gene: 7. CDR3 amino acids: CATRSGTGPNEQFF. The CDR3 DNA sequence: TGTGCCACCAGATCCGGGACAGGTCCCAATGAGCAGTTCTTC.

This clonotype came up a few times. DNA of the CDR3: TGCGCCAGCAGCCAACAACCGGGACAGGCCAATGAAAAACTGTTTTTT. This sequence encodes CASSQQPGQANEKLFF. The gene calls are TRBV4-3 and TRBJ1-4, with TRBD1 matching over 8 bases. V lost 2 bases and J lost 5; bases outside the gene matches: 7. The CDR3 runs 16 residues. Germline values: CDR1 LGHNA, CDR2 YSLEER.

This clonotype showed up just once. A read error may produce the germline difference seen at one junction end. This chain connects TRBV7-2 to TRBJ2-1; 8 bases match TRBD1. The CDR3 length is 16 residues. Germline V gene lookup returns CDR1 SGHTA and CDR2 FQGNSA. Written as DNA, the CDR3 is TGTGCCGGCAGCCCCCGACAGGGGACGGAATACAATGAGCAGTTCTTC. Protein product: CAGSPRQGTEYNEQFF.

This chain's CDR3 is CASSLFPELKNEQFF. In nucleotides, the CDR3 is TGTGCCAGCAGCTTATTCCCGGAGTTAAAGAATGAGCAGTTCTTC. The J gene is TRBJ2-1, the V gene TRBV7-2; D gene unclear. This CDR3 region has 15 residues. The V gene's germline CDR1 is SGHTA and CDR2 FQGNSA. Trimming cost V 2 bases and J 7 bases, with 15 bases left between them.

This clonotype was observed many times. The rearrangement joins TRBV29-1 to TRBJ1-1; D remains ambiguous. The CDR3 covers 10 residues. V gave up 4 bases and J gave up 2 bases, with 2 bases separating them. Germline values: CDR1 SQVTM, CDR2 ANQGSEA. The chain's CDR3 is CSVANTEAFF. In DNA, the CDR3 is TGCAGCGTTGCTAACACTGAAGCTTTCTTT. Filled out from reference TRBV29-1 and TRBJ1-1, the complete variable domain reads SAVISQKPSRDICQRGTSLTIQCQVDSQVTMMFWYRQQPGQSLTLIATANQGSEATYESGFVIDKFPISRPNLTFSTLTVSNMSPEDSSIYLCSVANTEAFFGQGTRLTVV.

The chain combines TRBV27 with TRBJ1-2; 8 bases fit TRBD1. In germline, CDR1 is MNHEY, CDR2 SMNVEV (reference sequence). The V gene end was trimmed by 3 bases and the J gene end by 8 bases; junction bases not matched to a gene: 8. CDR3 length: 14 amino acids. CDR3 sequence (DNA): TGTGCCAGCAGTTTTTTGACAGGGGAGTCCGGCTACACCTTC. Protein: CASSFLTGESGYTF.

The CDR3 sequence is CASLDRGNQPQHF. The CDR3 coding sequence is TGTGCCAGCCTCGACAGGGGGAATCAGCCCCAGCATTTT. The chain employs TRBV6-1 and TRBJ1-5; 9 nucleotides align to TRBD1. CDR3 length: 13 amino acids. Germline V gene data show CDR1 as MNHNS and CDR2 as SASEGT. Unmatched junction bases numbered 3, after V lost 8 bases and J lost 4 bases.

The chain couples TRBV24-1 to TRBJ2-4, with D unresolved. The CDR3 loop spans 14 amino acids. Germline V gives CDR1 KGHDR, CDR2 SFDVKD. V lost 6 bases, J lost 7 bases, and 15 bases lay in between. The CDR3 region is CATSTQALGNIQYF. In DNA, the CDR3 is TGTGCCACCAGTACGCAGGCCCTAGGGAACATTCAGTACTTC.

This clonotype was recorded many times. The chain recombines TRBV12-3 or TRBV12-4 with TRBJ2-7, with 11 bases matching TRBD2. The V gene end was trimmed by 5 bases and the J gene end by 3 bases; junction bases not matched to a gene: 6. This CDR3 contains 15 residues. CDR3 DNA sequence: TGTGCCAGCAGTCCTCGGGGACTAGCGGACTACGAGCAGTACTTC. Protein sequence: CASSPRGLADYEQYF.

This clonotype was observed many times. The rearrangement links TRBV15 to TRBJ2-1; no reliable D call. The germline V and J ends were trimmed by 3 bases and 8 bases, with 8 bases remaining between them. The CDR3 consists of 12 residues. The germline V gene encodes CDR1 LNHNV and CDR2 YYDKDF (reference sequence). As DNA, the CDR3 is TGTGCCACCAGCAGGAGGACGGATGAGCAGTTCTTC. Protein: CATSRRTDEQFF. The full variable domain, in which reference TRBV15 and TRBJ2-1 provide the parts outside the CDR3, is DAMVIQNPRYQVTQFGKPVTLSCSQTLNHNVMYWYQQKSSQAPKLLFHYYDKDFNNEADTPDNFQSRRPNTSFCFLDIRSPGLGDTAMYLCATSRRTDEQFFGPGTRLTVL.

This clonotype appeared many times. The CDR3 here is CASSYGQGGYNEQFF. CDR3 bases: TGTGCCAGCAGCTACGGACAGGGGGGGTACAATGAGCAGTTCTTC. This chain uses TRBV2 with TRBJ2-1, with TRBD1 matching over 10 bases. Germline V gives CDR1 SNHLY, CDR2 FYNNEI. V trimming: 6 bases; J trimming: 4 bases; junction bases outside the gene matches: 6. The CDR3 is 15 amino acids.

This clonotype was seen repeatedly, ten times or more. V usage is TRBV12-3 or TRBV12-4 and J usage is TRBJ1-1; D gene ambiguous. V was shortened by 0 bases and J by 3 bases, with 11 bases between the two germline ends. CDR3 length equals 15 residues. The DNA of the CDR3 is TGTGCCAGCAGTTTAGCGGTGGTCACAGACACTGAAGCTTTCTTT. It yields the protein CASSLAVVTDTEAFF.

The chain employs TRBV15 and TRBJ2-7; D possibly matches TRBD1 or TRBD2 (5 bases each). CDR1 and CDR2 from the germline V gene are LNHNV and YYDKDF (reference sequence). V was trimmed by 5 bases and J by 9 bases, leaving 14 bases between them. This CDR3 spans 12 amino acids. CDR3 in amino acids: CATSGTHGGQYF. The CDR3, as DNA: TGTGCCACCAGCGGGACCCATGGAGGGCAGTACTTC.

This clonotype has only a few counts. This chain uses TRBV4-1 with TRBJ2-3, with a possible D match to TRBD1 (6 bases). The ends were cut back, 6 bases at V and 0 bases at J, with 16 bases in the middle. Germline V gene lookup returns CDR1 MGHRA and CDR2 YSYEKL. There are 16 residues in the CDR3. For the CDR3, the DNA is TGCGCCAGCAGTCCTACAGGGTCGGGAAGCACAGATACGCAGTATTTT. Protein: CASSPTGSGSTDTQYF.

This clonotype was recorded many times. The chain combines TRBV20-1 with TRBJ2-7; D is possibly TRBD2 (6 bases). This CDR3 is built from 11 residues. Per germline, CDR1 DFQATT and CDR2 SNEGSKA (reference sequence). V was clipped by 1 base and J by 7 bases, with 8 bases between them. CDR3 sequence (DNA): TGCAGTGCTAGAGTCCTAGCGGAGCAGTACTTC. Translating gives CSARVLAEQYF.

The rearrangement uses TRBV11-2 and TRBJ1-1; TRBD1 aligns across 10 bases. The germline V gene encodes CDR1 SGHAT and CDR2 FQNNGV. The V gene end was trimmed by 5 bases and the J gene end by 1 base; junction bases not matched to a gene: 7. The CDR3 has 16 amino acids. CDR3 residues: CASSRDRGLKNTEAFF. In DNA form, the CDR3 reads TGTGCCAGCAGCCGGGACAGGGGACTGAAGAACACTGAAGCTTTCTTT.